The 22 T cell receptor beta chains in this list originate from one sample, sequenced in a study of blood T cell repertoires in COVID-19. Sequencing used immunoSEQ multiplex PCR; TCRdb keeps in-frame clones, though not all of them. The sample shows some 220,000 clones, approximately 85% of them seen only once. Sequencing used peripheral blood. The receptor source for this set is a woman in her 70s with COVID-19, enrolled during active disease.

This clone turned up a few times. The rearrangement uses TRBV6-2 or TRBV6-3 and TRBJ2-5; TRBD2 is a possible D gene (7 bases). V lost 5 bases and J 5 bases, leaving 18 bases between the germline ends. Looked up from germline, CDR1 is MNHEY and CDR2 is SVGEGT. The CDR3 loop spans 15 amino acids. The CDR3 reads CASSRGGLSGETQYF. CDR3 nucleotide sequence: TGTGCCAGCAGTCGAGGGGGACTATCAGGGGAGACCCAGTACTTC.

The chain joins TRBV4-1 to TRBJ1-4, with D perhaps matching TRBD1 (6 bases). Trimming removed 3 bases from V and 11 bases from J, with 19 bases in between. Looked up from germline, CDR1 is MGHRA and CDR2 is YSYEKL. The CDR3 is 15 residues long. The CDR3: CASSHPDSAMKKLFF. CDR3 coding DNA: TGCGCCAGCAGCCACCCGGACAGCGCTATGAAGAAACTGTTTTTT.

The V gene is TRBV9, the J gene TRBJ1-1, with D uncertain. The CDR3 is 14 residues long. Trimming took off 4 bases at V and 0 bases at J, with 10 bases between the two ends. The germline gives CDR1 SGDLS, CDR2 YYNGEE. For the CDR3, the DNA is TGTGCCAGCAGCCCGAGCCCAATGAACACTGAAGCTTTCTTT. Translated: CASSPSPMNTEAFF.

This clone was seen only once. The V and J genes are TRBV15 and TRBJ2-2; 10 nucleotides agree with TRBD2. Per germline, CDR1 LNHNV and CDR2 YYDKDF (reference sequence). The V and J ends lost 1 base and 0 bases, in that order; junction bases with no gene match: 8. The CDR3 has 19 amino acids. CDR3 sequence (DNA): TGTGCCACCAGCAGAGGACGCCTAGCGGGGGCCGCGAACACCGGGGAGCTGTTTTTT. Translated: CATSRGRLAGAANTGELFF.

There are a few counts of this clone. CDR3 nucleotides: TGTGCCAGCAGCCGGTCAAGCGGGTCAGATACGCAGTATTTT. It translates to CASSRSSGSDTQYF. The chain joins TRBV5-6 to TRBJ2-3, with a weak D call TRBD2 (6 bases). The length of the CDR3 is 14 residues. Germline V CDR1 and CDR2: SGHDT, YYEEEE. The V gene lost 4 bases and the J gene lost 4 bases, with 13 bases spanning the gap.

On this clone: The sample has other DNA sequences that encode this CDR3 too. The CDR3 bases are TGTGCCAGCAGCTTGCCTAGCGGGACTCAAGAGACCCAGTACTTC. Its protein product is CASSLPSGTQETQYF. This chain uses TRBV5-4 with TRBJ2-5; TRBD2 matches at 9 bases. Germline-derived CDR1 and CDR2 are SGHNT and YYREEE (reference sequence). This CDR3 has 15 residues. Germline trimming cut 1 base from V and 2 bases from J; bases unmatched to any gene: 3.

The chain couples TRBV10-3 to TRBJ1-6, with 11 bases fitting TRBD1. J gave up 10 bases and V 5 bases, and 7 bases lay outside the gene matches. The germline gives CDR1 ENHRY, CDR2 SYGVKD. The CDR3 is 15 residues long. The CDR3 reads CAISSGTGGSSPLHF. The CDR3 DNA reads TGTGCCATCAGTTCCGGGACAGGGGGATCGTCACCCCTCCACTTT.

This clone was seen a single time. The chain couples TRBV10-3 to TRBJ2-5, with D possibly TRBD2 on 5 matching bases. The CDR3 sequence is 16 residues long. In germline, CDR1 is ENHRY, CDR2 SYGVKD. Trimming pared 0 bases from V and 4 bases from J, leaving 15 bases between. The CDR3 nucleotides are TGTGCCATCAGTGAGTCCCTCGGGGAGATCCTAGAGACCCAGTACTTC. Amino acids: CAISESLGEILETQYF.

This sequence joins TRBV19 and TRBJ2-1; D may be TRBD1 (7 bases). The CDR3 has 16 residues. V lost 6 bases and J 3 bases, leaving 18 bases between the germline ends. Germline V gene lookup returns CDR1 LNHDA and CDR2 SQIVND (reference sequence). CDR3 loop: CASRNNRGGNYNEQFF. The CDR3 DNA is TGTGCCAGTAGGAATAACAGGGGAGGTAACTACAATGAGCAGTTCTTC.

The chain uses TRBV27 and TRBJ1-3; 9 nucleotides line up with TRBD1. Trimming cost V 5 bases and J 2 bases; bases outside gene matches: 10. The CDR3 has 17 amino acids. Germline assignment: CDR1 MNHEY and CDR2 SMNVEV (reference sequence). CDR3 residues: CASSPSGTGFTGNTIYF. In DNA, the CDR3 is TGTGCCAGCAGTCCCTCCGGGACAGGGTTCACTGGAAACACCATATATTTT.

The genes are TRBV5-4 and TRBJ1-1; 10 bases match TRBD1. The CDR3 extends over 15 amino acids. In germline, CDR1 is SGHNT, CDR2 YYREEE (reference sequence). V shed 4 bases, J shed 5 bases, and the junction held 8 bases outside the gene matches. The CDR3 DNA reads as TGTGCCAGCAGCACGGGACAGGGGTATCAAACTGAAGCTTTCTTT. Translation: CASSTGQGYQTEAFF.

This sequence joins TRBV5-1 and TRBJ2-7; 9 positions match TRBD1. CDR1 SGHRS and CDR2 YFSETQ come from the germline V gene. Trimming at V came to 5 bases and at J to 0 bases, leaving 6 bases not matched to a gene. This CDR3 is built from 15 residues. The CDR3 DNA follows: TGCGCCAGCAGACAGGGGGCCGGCTTCTCCTACGAGCAGTACTTC. Encoded protein: CASRQGAGFSYEQYF.

This chain links TRBV7-9 with TRBJ2-1; D is uncertain. Germline V gene lookup returns CDR1 SEHNR and CDR2 FQNEAQ (reference sequence). V was pared by 8 bases and J by 2 bases, with 10 bases between. The CDR3 has 13 residues. CDR3 nucleotide sequence: TGTGCCAGCCGAGGATCTGCCTACAATGAGCAGTTCTTC. This gives the protein CASRGSAYNEQFF.

This clone has just one count. This chain links TRBV7-2 with TRBJ2-7; tentative D call: TRBD1 (6 bases). The CDR3 covers 15 residues. Looked up from germline, CDR1 is SGHTA and CDR2 is FQGNSA. Trimming pared 4 bases from V and 7 bases from J, leaving 20 bases between. This CDR3 is CASSSADSTPGEQYF. The CDR3 DNA sequence: TGTGCCAGCAGCTCTGCGGACAGTACTCCGGGAGAGCAGTACTTC.

The chain's CDR3 is CASSVAGAAYEQYF. CDR3 coding DNA: TGTGCCAGCAGTGTAGCGGGAGCTGCCTACGAGCAGTACTTC. The rearrangement uses TRBV2 and TRBJ2-7, with TRBD2 matching over 9 bases. There are 14 residues in the CDR3. Per the germline V gene, CDR1 is SNHLY and CDR2 is FYNNEI. Trimming cost V 4 bases and J 2 bases; bases outside gene matches: 3.

The V and J genes are TRBV7-2 and TRBJ1-2; D is unclear. Germline V gene sequence: CDR1 SGHTA, CDR2 FQGNSA. V was pared by 0 bases and J by 7 bases, with 12 bases between. The CDR3 spans 14 residues. The chain's CDR3 is CASSLATQSSGYTF. The CDR3 DNA follows: TGTGCCAGCAGCTTAGCTACACAATCCTCTGGCTACACCTTC.

CDR3 in amino acids: CASTYGTGAEKLFF. The CDR3, as DNA: TGTGCCAGCACCTACGGGACAGGGGCTGAAAAACTGTTTTTT. The chain recombines TRBV11-2 with TRBJ1-4; TRBD1 agrees at 10 bases. V lost 7 bases and J lost 7; bases outside the gene matches: 6. The length of the CDR3 is 14 residues. CDR1 and CDR2 from the germline V gene are SGHAT and FQNNGV.

This CDR3 is CASSRGYSNQPQHF. CDR3 DNA sequence: TGTGCCAGCAGCCGAGGGTATAGCAATCAGCCCCAGCATTTT. This rearrangement joins TRBV3-1 (or the pseudogene TRBV3-2) to TRBJ1-5, with no clear D. V was trimmed by 4 bases and J by 0 bases, leaving 7 bases between them. Per germline, CDR1 LGHDT and CDR2 YNNKEL (reference sequence). The CDR3 has 14 amino acids.

This sequence joins TRBV7-2 and TRBJ2-2; weak D call: TRBD2 (5 bases). CDR1 is SGHTA, CDR2 FQGNSA, per germline. V lost 3 bases and J lost 17, with 19 bases in between. CDR3 length: 13 amino acids. This chain's CDR3 is CASSLGSEALGFF. The CDR3 coding sequence is TGTGCCAGCAGCTTGGGGTCGGAGGCCCTCGGTTTTTTT.

This clone was seen just once. The rearrangement links TRBV5-5 to TRBJ2-5, with 7 bases that match TRBD1. The V gene's germline CDR1 is SGHKS and CDR2 YYEKEE (reference sequence). J was trimmed by 5 bases and V by 3 bases; bases with no gene match: 7. The CDR3 spans 14 residues. Here the CDR3 DNA reads TGTGCCAGCAGCTATAGACAGGGATCGGAGACCCAGTACTTC. The encoded protein is CASSYRQGSETQYF.

The rearrangement uses TRBV10-3 and TRBJ1-4; 8 bases agree with TRBD1. This CDR3 has 15 amino acids. Germline V CDR1 and CDR2: ENHRY, SYGVKD. V lost 5 bases and J lost 4; bases outside the gene matches: 6. CDR3 coding DNA: TGTGCCATCAGTCGCCAGACAGGGGATAATGAAAAACTGTTTTTT. Protein: CAISRQTGDNEKLFF.

This chain uses TRBV19 with TRBJ2-1; 13 bases are a match to TRBD2. Germline V gene sequence: CDR1 LNHDA, CDR2 SQIVND (reference sequence). V was clipped by 9 bases and J by 3 bases; unmatched bases: 8. CDR3 size: 16 residues. The CDR3 DNA reads TGTGCCAGCGGGACTAGCGGGACCATTAACTACAATGAGCAGTTCTTC. Translating it yields CASGTSGTINYNEQFF.